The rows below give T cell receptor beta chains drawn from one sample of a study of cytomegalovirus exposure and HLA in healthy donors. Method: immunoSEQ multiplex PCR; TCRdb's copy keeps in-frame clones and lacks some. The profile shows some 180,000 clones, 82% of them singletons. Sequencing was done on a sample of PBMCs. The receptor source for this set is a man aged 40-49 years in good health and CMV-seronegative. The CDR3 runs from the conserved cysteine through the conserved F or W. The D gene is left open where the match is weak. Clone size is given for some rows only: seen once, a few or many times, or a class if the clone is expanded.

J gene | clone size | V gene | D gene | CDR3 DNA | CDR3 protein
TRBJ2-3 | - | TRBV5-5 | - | TGTGCCAGCAGAGGTGGGGGGGCGCATACGCAGTATTTT | CASRGGGAHTQYF
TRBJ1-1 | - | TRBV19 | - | TGTGCCAGTAGTATACGGACAGTCACTGAAGCTTTCTTT | CASSIRTVTEAFF
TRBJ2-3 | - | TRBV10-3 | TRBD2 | TGTGCCATCAGTGGACTAGCGGGAGGCACAGATACGCAGTATTTT | CAISGLAGGTDTQYF
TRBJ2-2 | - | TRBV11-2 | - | TGTGCCAGCAGCTCGGGGGTGAACACCGGGGAGCTGTTTTTT | CASSSGVNTGELFF
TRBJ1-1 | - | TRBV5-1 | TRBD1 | TGCGCCAGCAGCTTGGGCGACAGGGATACTGAAGCTTTCTTT | CASSLGDRDTEAFF
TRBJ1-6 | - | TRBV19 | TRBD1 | TGTGCCAGTAGTTCCCACCCCATGCTCCCTGGACAGGGCGGTTTTAATTCACCCCTCCACTTT | CASSSHPMLPGQGGFNSPLHF
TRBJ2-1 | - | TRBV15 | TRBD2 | TGTGCCACCAGCAGTAGCGGGAGGGCCTACAATGAGCAGTTCTTC | CATSSSGRAYNEQFF
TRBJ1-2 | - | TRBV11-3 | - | TGTGCCAGCAGCTCTGGAGCCAGAGACGGAGGCTATGGCTACACCTTC | CASSSGARDGGYGYTF
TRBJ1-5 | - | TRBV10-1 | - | TGCGCCAGCAGTGAACTGCAGGGGTTACAGCCCCAGCATTTT | CASSELQGLQPQHF
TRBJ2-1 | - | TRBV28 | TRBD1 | TGTGCCAGCACCCGCCTGGGACAGGGGTTCTACAATGAGCAGTTCTTC | CASTRLGQGFYNEQFF
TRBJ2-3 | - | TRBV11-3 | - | TGTGCCAGCAGCTTTCAGGGGACGGGCACAGATACGCAGTATTTT | CASSFQGTGTDTQYF
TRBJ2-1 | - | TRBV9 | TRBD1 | TGTGCCAGCAGCCTCCACCCCGGGACAGGGGATGAGCAGTTCTTC | CASSLHPGTGDEQFF
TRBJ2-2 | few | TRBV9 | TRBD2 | TGTGCCCGAGACCCCTCGGAAGAGCGGGGGGCTTCTAACACCGGGGAGCTGTTTTTT | CARDPSEERGASNTGELFF
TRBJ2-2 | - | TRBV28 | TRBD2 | TGTGCCAGCAGTTTACCCGGCGCGGGAGAATGGAACGGGGAGCTGTTTTTT | CASSLPGAGEWNGELFF
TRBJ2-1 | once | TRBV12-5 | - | TGTGCTAGTGGTTTGGGTTGGCGGGAGCAGTTCTTC | CASGLGWREQFF
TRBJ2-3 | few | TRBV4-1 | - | TGCGCCAGCAGCCAAGATTCGAGGGGGACTACCACAGATACGCAGTATTTT | CASSQDSRGTTTDTQYF
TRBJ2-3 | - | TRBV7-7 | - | TGTGCTAGCAGCCCGGACTCGGGAGATACGCAGTATTTT | CASSPDSGDTQYF
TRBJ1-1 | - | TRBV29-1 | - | TGCAGCGTGGGACGGACAGTCAGCATGAACACTGAAGCTTTCTTT | CSVGRTVSMNTEAFF
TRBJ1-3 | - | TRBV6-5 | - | TGTGCCAGCAGTTATGACAGTGCCAGACATGGAAACACCATATATTTT | CASSYDSARHGNTIYF
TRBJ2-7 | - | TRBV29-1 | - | TGCAGCGTGCTGATAACAGACAGCTCCTACGAGCAGTACTTC | CSVLITDSSYEQYF
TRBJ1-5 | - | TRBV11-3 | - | TGTGCCAGCAGCTTAGACGGTGATCAGCCCCAGCATTTT | CASSLDGDQPQHF
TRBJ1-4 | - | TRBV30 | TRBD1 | TGTGCCTGGAGTGTACAAACAGGGGGAAGGGAAAAACTGTTTTTT | CAWSVQTGGREKLFF
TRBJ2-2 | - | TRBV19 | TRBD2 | TGTGCCAGTAGTATCTATCACCCTAGCGGGAACGGGGAGCTGTTTTTT | CASSIYHPSGNGELFF
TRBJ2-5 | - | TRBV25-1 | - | TGTGCCAGCAGTGAATTGGCAGGGAAAGAGACCCAGTACTTC | CASSELAGKETQYF
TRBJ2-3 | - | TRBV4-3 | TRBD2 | TGCGCCAGCAGCCAAGTCCGACTAGCGGCCGTCACTAGCACAGATACGCAGTATTTT | CASSQVRLAAVTSTDTQYF
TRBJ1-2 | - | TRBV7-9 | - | TGTGCCAGCAGCCAGCTAGGAACGGCTAGGGGCTACACCTTC | CASSQLGTARGYTF
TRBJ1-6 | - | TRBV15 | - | TGTGCCACCAGCAGAGATCCCCAGGGTAATTCACCCCTCCACTTT | CATSRDPQGNSPLHF
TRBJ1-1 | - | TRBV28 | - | TGTGCCAGCAGGCTTGGGGGGGATACGGGCCCTGAAGCTTTCTTT | CASRLGGDTGPEAFF
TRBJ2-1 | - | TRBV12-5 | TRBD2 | TGTGCTAGTGGTTCCTCCGGGACTAGCGGATACAATGAGCAGTTCTTC | CASGSSGTSGYNEQFF
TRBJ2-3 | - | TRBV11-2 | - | TGTGCCAGCAGCCCGCGGAGTGGCACAGATACGCAGTATTTT | CASSPRSGTDTQYF
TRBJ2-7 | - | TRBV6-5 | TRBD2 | TGTGCCAGCAGTATCTGGACTAGCGGGATCTACGAGCAGTACTTC | CASSIWTSGIYEQYF
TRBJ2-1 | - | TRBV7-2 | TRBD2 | TGTGCCAGCAGCCAGGGACTAGCGGGAGGACACAATGAGCAGTTCTTC | CASSQGLAGGHNEQFF
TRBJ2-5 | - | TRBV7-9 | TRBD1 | TGTGCCAGCAGCACCAGACAGGGGGGAGAGACCCAGTACTTC | CASSTRQGGETQYF
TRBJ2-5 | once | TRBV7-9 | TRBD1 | TGTGCCAGCAGCTTAGAGACAGGGGGTGACCAAGAGACCCAGTACTTC | CASSLETGGDQETQYF
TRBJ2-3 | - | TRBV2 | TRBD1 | TGTGCCAGCATCGGACAGGGGGCAGATACGCAGTATTTT | CASIGQGADTQYF
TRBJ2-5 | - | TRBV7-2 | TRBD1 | TGTGCCAGCAGCTCCCAGGGGGCCGGGGGCCGAAGGGACCAGTACTTC | CASSSQGAGGRRDQYF
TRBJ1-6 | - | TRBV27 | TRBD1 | TGTGCCAGCAGACCGGGGACAGGGAACTCACCCCTCCACTTT | CASRPGTGNSPLHF
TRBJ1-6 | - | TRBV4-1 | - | TGCGCCAGCAGCCAAGAGGGCAATTCACCCCTCCACTTT | CASSQEGNSPLHF
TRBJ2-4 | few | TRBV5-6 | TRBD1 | TGTGCCAGCAGCACGTCTACAGGGGCCATTCAGTACTTC | CASSTSTGAIQYF
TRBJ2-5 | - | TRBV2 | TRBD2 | TGTGCCAGCCATTTGGGCGCCCTGGGAGGGGAGACCCAGTACTTC | CASHLGALGGETQYF